These 29 T cell receptor beta chains originate from one sample sequenced in a study of OX40 agonist ivuxolimab in advanced cancers. TCRdb's table, derived via immunoSEQ multiplex PCR, lists solely in-frame clones and lacks some. Of tens of thousands of clones listed, approximately 90% are singletons. Material: CD4+ or CD8+ T cells sorted from blood, obtained in a trial of the OX40 agonist ivuxolimab. These receptor sequences come from an adult with an advanced solid tumor such as melanoma, head and neck, liver or kidney cancer.

V is TRBV7-9 and J is TRBJ1-2, with 7 bases fitting TRBD1. V dropped 2 bases and J dropped 0; count of bases not matched to a gene: 6. The germline gives CDR1 SEHNR, CDR2 FQNEAQ (reference sequence). The CDR3 is made up of 16 amino acids. The CDR3 bases are TGTGCCAGCAGCTTATCTCCGGGACAGACTAACTATGGCTACACCTTC. Translation: CASSLSPGQTNYGYTF.

The rearrangement links TRBV7-9 to TRBJ2-1; 8 bases match TRBD2. The germline V gene encodes CDR1 SEHNR and CDR2 FQNEAQ (reference sequence). The CDR3 has 15 residues. The V and J ends lost 4 bases and 12 bases, in that order; junction bases with no gene match: 14. The CDR3 sequence: CASSSGLARRPRQFF. Written as DNA, the CDR3 is TGTGCCAGCAGCTCAGGACTAGCCCGACGACCCCGGCAGTTCTTC.

The gene calls are TRBV2 and TRBJ2-7, with a tentative D call TRBD1 (5 bases). CDR3 length: 12 amino acids. The V end was cut by 7 bases, the J end by 3 bases, with 10 bases between. CDR1 and CDR2 from the germline V gene are SNHLY and FYNNEI. The CDR3 is CASMAGNYEQYV. CDR3 nucleotides: TGTGCCAGCATGGCAGGGAACTACGAGCAGTACGTC.

The rearrangement links TRBV6-5 to TRBJ1-5; weak D call: TRBD1 (6 bases). The V end lost 5 bases, the J end lost 5 bases, and 13 bases lay between the germline ends. Germline V gene sequence: CDR1 MNHEY, CDR2 SVGAGI. This CDR3 is built from 14 residues. Here the CDR3 reads CASSPETGYQPQHF. CDR3 bases: TGTGCCAGCAGTCCCGAAACAGGGTATCAGCCCCAGCATTTT.

The chain joins TRBV4-1 to TRBJ1-1; D remains ambiguous. V lost 2 bases, J lost 4 bases, and 5 bases lay in between. The CDR3 sequence is 12 residues long. Germline-derived CDR1 and CDR2 are MGHRA and YSYEKL. The CDR3 DNA is TGCGCCAGCAGCCAAATATCCACTGAAGCTTTCTTT. As protein: CASSQISTEAFF.

The V call is TRBV7-8, the J call TRBJ2-1; D uncertain. V was cut by 3 bases and J by 3 bases, with 6 bases left in between. Germline V gives CDR1 SGHVS, CDR2 FQNEAQ. The CDR3 contains 13 residues. The CDR3 sequence is CASSLPHYNEQFF. The CDR3 region has the DNA TGTGCCAGCAGCTTGCCCCACTACAATGAGCAGTTCTTC.

The genes are TRBV30 and TRBJ2-1, with 10 bases matching TRBD1. Germline CDR1 GTSNPN, CDR2 SVGIG (reference sequence). CDR3 size: 11 residues. J was trimmed by 15 bases and V by 5 bases; bases with no gene match: 7. CDR3 in amino acids: CAWDRGPELFF. CDR3 in DNA: TGTGCCTGGGACAGGGGGCCAGAACTGTTCTTC. The whole variable domain, filled in from reference TRBV30 and TRBJ2-1, reads SQTIHQWPATLVQPVGSPLSLECTVEGTSNPNLYWYRQAAGRGLQLLFYSVGIGQISSEVPQNLSASRPQDRQFILSSKKLLLSDSGFYLCAWDRGPELFFGPGTRLTVL.

V gene TRBV30 combines with J gene TRBJ2-2, with a weak D call TRBD2 (5 bases). The CDR3 contains 14 residues. With 3 bases removed from V and 2 bases from J, the gap between germline ends came to 10 bases. Looked up from germline, CDR1 is GTSNPN and CDR2 is SVGIG (reference sequence). CDR3 protein: CAWRPLANTGELFF. Written as DNA, the CDR3 is TGTGCCTGGAGACCCCTAGCCAACACCGGGGAGCTGTTTTTT.

The J gene is TRBJ2-5, the V gene TRBV27; TRBD1 matches 8 bases. The germline V gene encodes CDR1 MNHEY and CDR2 SMNVEV (reference sequence). V lost 2 bases and J lost 7; bases outside the gene matches: 9. The CDR3 has 15 residues. The CDR3 region is CASSLGGTGRTTQYF. As DNA, the CDR3 is TGTGCCAGCAGTTTAGGCGGGACAGGAAGGACGACCCAGTACTTC.

The V gene is TRBV27, the J gene TRBJ2-5; TRBD1 matches at 8 bases. The CDR3 has 14 amino acids. CDR1 MNHEY and CDR2 SMNVEV come from the germline V gene (reference sequence). V was pared by 6 bases and J by 4 bases, with 7 bases of the junction left unmatched. CDR3 sequence (DNA): TGTGCCAGCAGGGCCTTGGGACAGGCAGAGACCCAGTACTTC. Protein product: CASRALGQAETQYF.

The chain recombines TRBV9 with TRBJ1-5; possibly TRBD1 for D (6 bases). The CDR3 extends over 15 amino acids. Germline assignment: CDR1 SGDLS and CDR2 YYNGEE. V was clipped by 7 bases and J by 2 bases, with 16 bases between them. Here the CDR3 DNA reads TGTGCCAGCCGCGCCGAGGGGGGGGGCAATCAGCCCCAGCATTTT. Translating gives CASRAEGGGNQPQHF.

V is TRBV27 and J is TRBJ2-3; maybe TRBD1 (7 bases). Trimming pared 6 bases from V and 4 bases from J, leaving 20 bases between. The CDR3 consists of 16 residues. CDR1 and CDR2 (germline): MNHEY, SMNVEV (reference sequence). The CDR3 DNA follows: TGTGCCAGCAGCACCCGACAGGGAGGAGGCGCAGATACGCAGTATTTT. Translation: CASSTRQGGGADTQYF.

The V call is TRBV9, the J call TRBJ2-2; 8 bases are shared with TRBD2. The CDR3 sequence is 14 residues long. The germline V gene encodes CDR1 SGDLS and CDR2 YYNGEE. Trimming took 3 bases from V and 9 from J; bases not matched to a gene: 7. In nucleotides, the CDR3 is TGTGCCAGCAGCGCCGGGGGGGCTACCCGGGAGCTGTTTTTT. This gives the protein CASSAGGATRELFF.

The rearrangement uses TRBV7-2 and TRBJ2-3, with D possibly matching TRBD2 (6 bases). Germline CDR1 and CDR2: SGHTA and FQGNSA. Trimming took 1 base from V and 4 from J, leaving 12 bases between them. CDR3 length: 15 residues. The CDR3 DNA follows: TGTGCCAGCAGCTTAGGGGCGGGGCCGCCAGATACGCAGTATTTT. Protein sequence: CASSLGAGPPDTQYF.

J is TRBJ2-7 and V is TRBV11-1; 9 positions match TRBD2. The CDR3 runs 16 residues. Unmatched junction bases numbered 11, after V lost 3 bases and J lost 5 bases. Germline V gene data show CDR1 as SGHAT and CDR2 as FQDESV (reference sequence). CDR3: CASSFALWREGDEQYF. The CDR3 coding sequence is TGTGCCAGCAGCTTCGCCCTGTGGCGGGAGGGGGACGAGCAGTACTTC.

This rearrangement joins TRBV12-5 to TRBJ2-2; perhaps TRBD1 as D (5 bases). The CDR3 contains 14 residues. V gave up 2 bases and J gave up 8 bases, with 12 bases separating them. CDR1 and CDR2 (germline): LGHNT, FRNRAP. CDR3 residues: CASGLFRQTGELFF. Here the CDR3 DNA reads TGTGCTAGTGGTTTGTTCCGACAGACGGGGGAGCTGTTTTTT. Combining the CDR3 with reference TRBV12-5 and TRBJ2-2 gives the whole variable domain DARVTQTPRHKVTEMGQEVTMRCQPILGHNTVFWYRQTMMQGLELLAYFRNRAPLDDSGMPKDRFSAEMPDATLATLKIQPSEPRDSAVYFCASGLFRQTGELFFGEGSRLTVL.

CDR3 protein: CASSFLGGEQYF. CDR3 DNA sequence: TGTGCCAGCAGCTTCCTAGGGGGAGAGCAGTACTTC. V gene TRBV7-9 combines with J gene TRBJ2-7; TRBD1 is a possible D gene (6 bases). Per the germline V gene, CDR1 is SEHNR and CDR2 is FQNEAQ (reference sequence). The CDR3 is 12 amino acids. Trimming removed 3 bases from V and 7 bases from J, with 10 bases in between. Variable domain in full (rest from reference TRBV7-9 and TRBJ2-7): DTGVSQNPRHKITKRGQNVTFRCDPISEHNRLYWYRQTLGQGPEFLTYFQNEAQLEKSRLLSDRFSAERPKGSFSTLEIQRTEQGDSAMYLCASSFLGGEQYFGPGTRLTVT.

The rearrangement joins TRBV27 to TRBJ2-1; D is tentatively TRBD1 or TRBD2 (5 bases each). Between the trimmed V and J ends, which lost 4 bases and 5 bases, there was a span of 12 bases. The CDR3 spans 14 residues. Germline V gene sequence: CDR1 MNHEY, CDR2 SMNVEV (reference sequence). The DNA of the CDR3 is TGTGCCAGCAGTTCCCTCGGGGCAAACAATGAGCAGTTCTTC. Its translation: CASSSLGANNEQFF.

V is TRBV21-1 and J is TRBJ2-1; the table's D call TRBD2 went unverified against the DNA. TRBV21-1 represents a pseudogene. The CDR3 is 19 residues long. The CDR3 spells CASPKPPPRLAGSYNEQFF. In nucleotides, the CDR3 is TGTGCCAGCCCTAAGCCCCCCCCTCGACTAGCGGGATCCTACAATGAGCAGTTCTTC.

V and J are TRBV4-1 and TRBJ1-2; TRBD1 is a possible D gene (5 bases). The CDR3 totals 15 residues. V was cut by 4 bases and J by 3 bases, with 15 bases left in between. Germline CDR1 and CDR2: MGHRA and YSYEKL. The CDR3 sequence: CASSLEQGAYYGYTF. The DNA of the CDR3 is TGCGCCAGCAGCCTGGAGCAGGGTGCGTACTATGGCTACACCTTC.

The chain carries TRBV6-4 and TRBJ2-1, with TRBD2 identical over 14 bases. CDR1 and CDR2 (germline): MRHNA, SNTAGT. The CDR3 sequence is 15 residues long. Trimming took 3 bases from V and 7 from J; bases not matched to a gene: 2. The CDR3, as DNA: TGTGCCAGCAGTGAGGGGACTAGCGGGGGTAATGAGCAGTTCTTC. Translated, it gives CASSEGTSGGNEQFF.

The genes are TRBV12-5 and TRBJ2-2, with 9 bases aligning to TRBD2. From germline, CDR1 is LGHNT and CDR2 FRNRAP. V dropped 5 bases and J dropped 4; count of bases not matched to a gene: 8. The CDR3 consists of 16 residues. The CDR3 DNA follows: TGTGCTAGTGGTGCCTCTAGCGGGGCCCTCACCGGGGAGCTGTTTTTT. Protein sequence: CASGASSGALTGELFF.

The chain employs TRBV4-2 and TRBJ2-7, with D tentatively TRBD1 (6 bases). CDR1 is LGHNA, CDR2 YNFKEQ, per germline. V was pared by 1 base and J by 3 bases, with 13 bases between. The CDR3 totals 15 residues. Here the CDR3 DNA reads TGTGCCAGCAGCCAAGGCACAGGGATTTACTACGAGCAGTACGTC. Protein: CASSQGTGIYYEQYV.

A note on this clone: Other DNA sequences from this sample encode an identical CDR3 as well. V gene TRBV7-8 combines with J gene TRBJ2-7; a possible D gene is TRBD2 (5 bases). Between the trimmed V and J ends, which lost 0 bases and 7 bases, there was a span of 7 bases. This CDR3 is 12 amino acids long. CDR1 is SGHVS, CDR2 FQNEAQ, per germline. The CDR3 region has the DNA TGTGCCAGCAGCTTAGCTTCGGGGGAGCAGTACTTC. This codes for CASSLASGEQYF.

The chain employs TRBV2 and TRBJ2-3; D not resolved. The CDR3 spans 15 residues. From germline, CDR1 is SNHLY and CDR2 FYNNEI. The ends were cut back, 3 bases at V and 0 bases at J, with 10 bases in the middle. The CDR3 region is CASSDEVISTDTQYF. In nucleotides, the CDR3 is TGTGCCAGCAGTGATGAGGTTATCAGCACAGATACGCAGTATTTT.

The rearrangement uses TRBV4-1 and TRBJ2-2; D is unresolved. The CDR3 spans 16 residues. Germline V gene sequence: CDR1 MGHRA, CDR2 YSYEKL. Trimming pared 1 base from V and 6 bases from J, leaving 15 bases between. The CDR3 DNA reads TGCGCCAGCAGCCAAGTTTTCGCGGATTTCGCCGGGGAGCTGTTTTTT. Translated: CASSQVFADFAGELFF.

The CDR3 DNA follows: TGTGCCAGCAGCTACACCCATGGGGCCTACGAGCAGTACTTC. This gives the protein CASSYTHGAYEQYF. This chain uses TRBV7-3 with TRBJ2-7; D remains ambiguous. The CDR3 is 14 amino acids. The V gene's germline CDR1 is SGHTA and CDR2 FQGTGA. Trimming left V 4 bases short and J 2 bases short, with 12 bases between. The full variable domain, completed using reference TRBV7-3 and TRBJ2-7, is GAGVSQTPSNKVTEKGKYVELRCDPISGHTALYWYRQSLGQGPEFLIYFQGTGAADDSGLPNDRFFAVRPEGSVSTLKIQRTERGDSAVYLCASSYTHGAYEQYFGPGTRLTVT.

This chain joins TRBV5-6 and TRBJ1-2; D is unclear. Germline lookup yields CDR1 SGHDT and CDR2 YYEEEE. V was clipped by 2 bases and J by 8 bases, with 16 bases between them. This CDR3 has 14 amino acids. The DNA of the CDR3 is TGTGCCAGCAGCTTTGAAGTAAGGCGTGGAGGCTACACCTTC. It yields the protein CASSFEVRRGGYTF.

V is TRBV7-2 and J is TRBJ2-1, with D perhaps matching TRBD2 (6 bases). Germline V gene sequence: CDR1 SGHTA, CDR2 FQGNSA. V was trimmed by 1 base and J by 6 bases, leaving 7 bases between them. The CDR3 runs 13 residues. CDR3 sequence: CASSLVAANEQFF. The DNA of the CDR3 is TGTGCCAGCAGCTTAGTAGCGGCCAATGAGCAGTTCTTC.